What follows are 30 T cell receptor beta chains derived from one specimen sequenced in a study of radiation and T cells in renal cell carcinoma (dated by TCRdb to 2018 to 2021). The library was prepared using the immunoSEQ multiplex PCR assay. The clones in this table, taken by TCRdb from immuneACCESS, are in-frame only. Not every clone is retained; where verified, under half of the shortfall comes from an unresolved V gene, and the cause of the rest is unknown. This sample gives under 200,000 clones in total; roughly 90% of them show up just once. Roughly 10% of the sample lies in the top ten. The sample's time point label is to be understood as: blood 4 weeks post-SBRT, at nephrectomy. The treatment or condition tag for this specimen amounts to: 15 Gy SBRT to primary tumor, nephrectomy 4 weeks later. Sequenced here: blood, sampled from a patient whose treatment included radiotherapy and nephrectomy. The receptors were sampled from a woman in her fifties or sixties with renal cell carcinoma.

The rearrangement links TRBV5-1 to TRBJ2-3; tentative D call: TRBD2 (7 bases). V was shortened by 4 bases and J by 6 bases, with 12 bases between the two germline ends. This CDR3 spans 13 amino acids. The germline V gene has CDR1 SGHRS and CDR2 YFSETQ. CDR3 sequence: CASSRGASDTQYF. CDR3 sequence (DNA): TGCGCCAGCAGCCGGGGGGCCTCGGATACGCAGTATTTT.

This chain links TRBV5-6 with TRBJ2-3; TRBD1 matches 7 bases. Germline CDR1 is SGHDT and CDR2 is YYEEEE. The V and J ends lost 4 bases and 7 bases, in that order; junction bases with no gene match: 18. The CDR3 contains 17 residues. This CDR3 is CASSVLASLGGIYTQYF. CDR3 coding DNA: TGTGCCAGCAGCGTACTTGCTTCGTTAGGGGGCATATATACGCAGTATTTT.

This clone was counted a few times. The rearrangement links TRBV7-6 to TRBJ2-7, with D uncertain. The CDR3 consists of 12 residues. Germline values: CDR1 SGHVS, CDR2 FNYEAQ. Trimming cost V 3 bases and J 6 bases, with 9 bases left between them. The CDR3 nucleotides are TGTGCCAGCAGCTTCAACCGAGGCGAGCAGTACTTC. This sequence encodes CASSFNRGEQYF.

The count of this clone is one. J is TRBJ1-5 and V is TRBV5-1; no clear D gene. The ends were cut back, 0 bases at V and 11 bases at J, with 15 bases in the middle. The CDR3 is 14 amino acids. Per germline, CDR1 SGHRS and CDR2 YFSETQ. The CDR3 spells CASSLDRPEEAQHF. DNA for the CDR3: TGCGCCAGCAGCTTGGATCGGCCGGAGGAGGCCCAGCATTTT.

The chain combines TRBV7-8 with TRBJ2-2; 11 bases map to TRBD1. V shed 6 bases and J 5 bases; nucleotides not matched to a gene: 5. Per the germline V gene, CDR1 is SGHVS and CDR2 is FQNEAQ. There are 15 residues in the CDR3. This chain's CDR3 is CASRGQGGLTGELFF. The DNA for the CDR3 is TGTGCCAGCAGGGGACAGGGGGGTTTAACCGGGGAGCTGTTTTTT.

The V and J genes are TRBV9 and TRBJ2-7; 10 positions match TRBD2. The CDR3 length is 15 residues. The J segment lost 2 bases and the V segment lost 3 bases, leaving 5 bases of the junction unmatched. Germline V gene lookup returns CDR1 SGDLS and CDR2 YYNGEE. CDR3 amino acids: CASSASSGGTYEQYF. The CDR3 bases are TGTGCCAGCAGCGCGTCTAGCGGGGGAACCTACGAGCAGTACTTC.

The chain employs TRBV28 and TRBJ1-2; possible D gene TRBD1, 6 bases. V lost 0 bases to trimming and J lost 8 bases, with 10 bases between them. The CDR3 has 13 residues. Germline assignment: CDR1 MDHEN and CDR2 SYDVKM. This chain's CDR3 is CASSLWDRGGYTF. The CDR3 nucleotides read TGTGCCAGCAGTTTATGGGACAGAGGCGGCTACACCTTC.

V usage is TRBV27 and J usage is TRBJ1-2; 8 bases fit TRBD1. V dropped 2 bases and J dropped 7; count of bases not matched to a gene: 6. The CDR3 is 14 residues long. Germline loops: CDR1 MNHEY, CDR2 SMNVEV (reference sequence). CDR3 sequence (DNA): TGTGCCAGCAGTTTACAGGGGGCCCCTACTGGCTACACCTTC. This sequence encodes CASSLQGAPTGYTF.

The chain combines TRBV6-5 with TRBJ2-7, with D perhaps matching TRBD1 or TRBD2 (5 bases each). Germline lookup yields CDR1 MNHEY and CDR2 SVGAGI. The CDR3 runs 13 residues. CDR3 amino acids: CKSGTVNSYEQYF. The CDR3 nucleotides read TGTAAATCCGGGACGGTGAACTCCTACGAGCAGTACTTC.

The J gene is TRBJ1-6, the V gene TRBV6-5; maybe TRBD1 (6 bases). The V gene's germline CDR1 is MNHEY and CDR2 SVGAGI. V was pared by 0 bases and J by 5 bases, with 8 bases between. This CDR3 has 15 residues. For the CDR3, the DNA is TGTGCCAGCAGTTACTCTACAGGGAATAATTCACCCCTCCACTTT. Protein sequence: CASSYSTGNNSPLHF.

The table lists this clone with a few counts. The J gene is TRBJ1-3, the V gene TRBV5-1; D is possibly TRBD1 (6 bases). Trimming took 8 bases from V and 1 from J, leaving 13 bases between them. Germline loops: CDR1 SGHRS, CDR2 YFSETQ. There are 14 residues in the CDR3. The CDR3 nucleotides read TGCGCCAGTACCCCAACAGGGTCTGGAAACACCATATATTTT. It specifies CASTPTGSGNTIYF.

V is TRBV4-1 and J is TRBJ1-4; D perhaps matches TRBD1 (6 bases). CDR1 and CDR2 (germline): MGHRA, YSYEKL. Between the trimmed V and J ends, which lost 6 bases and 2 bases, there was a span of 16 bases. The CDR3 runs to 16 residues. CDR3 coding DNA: TGCGCCAGCAGACATGCCCAGGGGTCTACTAATGAAAAACTGTTTTTT. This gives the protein CASRHAQGSTNEKLFF.

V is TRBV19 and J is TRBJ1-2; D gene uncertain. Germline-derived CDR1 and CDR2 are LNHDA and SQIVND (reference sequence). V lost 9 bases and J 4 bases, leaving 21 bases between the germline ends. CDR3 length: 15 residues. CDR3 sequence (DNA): TGTGCCAGCCTCCCCCCCGGCCCTCCCCGCTATGGCTACACCTTC. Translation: CASLPPGPPRYGYTF.

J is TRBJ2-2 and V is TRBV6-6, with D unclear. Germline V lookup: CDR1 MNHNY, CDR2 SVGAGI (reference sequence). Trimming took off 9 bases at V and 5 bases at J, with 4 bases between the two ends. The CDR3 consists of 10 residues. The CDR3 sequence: CARMTGELFF. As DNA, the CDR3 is TGTGCCAGGATGACCGGGGAGCTGTTTTTT.

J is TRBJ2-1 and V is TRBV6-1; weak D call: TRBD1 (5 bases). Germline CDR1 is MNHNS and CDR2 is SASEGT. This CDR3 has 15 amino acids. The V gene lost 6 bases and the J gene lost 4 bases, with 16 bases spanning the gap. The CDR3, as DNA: TGTGCCAGCAGCGAACCCTTCCAGGGTTACAATGAGCAGTTCTTC. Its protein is CASSEPFQGYNEQFF.

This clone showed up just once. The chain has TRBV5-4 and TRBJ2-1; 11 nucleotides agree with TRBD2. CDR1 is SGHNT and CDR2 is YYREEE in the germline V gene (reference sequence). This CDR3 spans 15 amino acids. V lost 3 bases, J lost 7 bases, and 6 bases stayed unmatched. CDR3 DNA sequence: TGTGCCAGCAGCTGGCCGGGACTAGCGGATAATGAGCAGTTCTTC. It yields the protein CASSWPGLADNEQFF.

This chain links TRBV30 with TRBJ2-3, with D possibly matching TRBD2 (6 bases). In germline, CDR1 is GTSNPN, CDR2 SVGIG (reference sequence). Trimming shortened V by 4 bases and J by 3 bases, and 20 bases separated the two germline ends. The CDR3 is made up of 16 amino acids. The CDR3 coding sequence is TGTGCCTGGAACCATGACCGGGAGTCGGAAACAGATACGCAGTATTTT. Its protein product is CAWNHDRESETDTQYF. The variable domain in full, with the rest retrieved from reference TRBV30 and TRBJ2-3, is SQTIHQWPATLVQPVGSPLSLECTVEGTSNPNLYWYRQAAGRGLQLLFYSVGIGQISSEVPQNLSASRPQDRQFILSSKKLLLSDSGFYLCAWNHDRESETDTQYFGPGTRLTVL.

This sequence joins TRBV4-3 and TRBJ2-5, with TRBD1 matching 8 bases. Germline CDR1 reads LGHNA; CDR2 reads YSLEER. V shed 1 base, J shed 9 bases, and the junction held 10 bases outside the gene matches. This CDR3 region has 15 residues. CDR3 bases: TGCGCCAGCAGCCAAGCCCGACAGGGGATGCCTTCCCAGTACTTC. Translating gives CASSQARQGMPSQYF.

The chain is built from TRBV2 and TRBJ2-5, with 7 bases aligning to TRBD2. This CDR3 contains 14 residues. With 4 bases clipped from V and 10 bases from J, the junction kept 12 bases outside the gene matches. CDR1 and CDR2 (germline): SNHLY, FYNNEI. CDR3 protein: CASSVAQGGKIQYF. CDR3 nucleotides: TGTGCCAGCAGTGTAGCCCAGGGAGGGAAGATCCAGTACTTC.

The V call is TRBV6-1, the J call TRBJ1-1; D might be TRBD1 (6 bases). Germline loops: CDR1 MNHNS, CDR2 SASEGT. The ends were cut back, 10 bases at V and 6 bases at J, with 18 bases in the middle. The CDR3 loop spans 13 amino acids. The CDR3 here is CAILPRGEAEAFF. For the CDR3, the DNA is TGTGCCATTTTGCCAAGGGGGGAAGCTGAAGCTTTCTTT.

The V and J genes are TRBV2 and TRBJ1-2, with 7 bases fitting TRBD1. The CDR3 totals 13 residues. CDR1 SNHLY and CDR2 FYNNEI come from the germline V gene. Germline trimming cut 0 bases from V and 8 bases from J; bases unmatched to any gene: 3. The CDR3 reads CASSEARGDGYTF. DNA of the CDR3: TGTGCCAGCAGTGAAGCCAGGGGGGACGGCTACACCTTC.

The CDR3 DNA sequence: TGTGCTAGTGGTCGCAGGGCGCCCACAGATACGCAGTATTTT. This gives the protein CASGRRAPTDTQYF. This chain joins TRBV12-5 and TRBJ2-3, with D possibly being TRBD1 (5 bases). The V gene lost 5 bases and the J gene lost 2 bases, with 11 bases spanning the gap. This CDR3 contains 14 residues. The V gene's germline CDR1 is LGHNT and CDR2 FRNRAP.

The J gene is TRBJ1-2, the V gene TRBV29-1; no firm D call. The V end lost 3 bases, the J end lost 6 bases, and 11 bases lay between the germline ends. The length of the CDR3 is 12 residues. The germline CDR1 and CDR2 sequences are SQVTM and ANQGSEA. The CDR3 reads CSVEKGYDGYTF. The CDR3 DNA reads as TGCAGCGTTGAGAAAGGGTACGATGGCTACACCTTC.

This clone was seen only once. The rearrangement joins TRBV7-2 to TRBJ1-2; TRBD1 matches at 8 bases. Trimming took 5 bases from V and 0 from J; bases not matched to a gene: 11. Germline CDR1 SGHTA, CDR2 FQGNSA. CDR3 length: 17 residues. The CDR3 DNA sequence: TGTGCCAGCAGCCCTACGACAGGGGCGATAGCTAACTATGGCTACACCTTC. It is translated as CASSPTTGAIANYGYTF.

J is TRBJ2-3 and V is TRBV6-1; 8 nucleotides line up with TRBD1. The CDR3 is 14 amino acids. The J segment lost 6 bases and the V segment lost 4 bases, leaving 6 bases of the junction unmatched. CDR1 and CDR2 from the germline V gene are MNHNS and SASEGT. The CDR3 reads CASSGRTGFDTQYF. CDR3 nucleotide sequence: TGTGCCAGCAGTGGACGGACAGGGTTTGATACGCAGTATTTT.

The CDR3 protein is CASSQDARLRTDTQYF. The CDR3 nucleotides are TGCGCCAGCAGCCAAGATGCGCGCCTTAGGACAGATACGCAGTATTTT. The chain joins TRBV4-1 to TRBJ2-3; D remains unclear. This CDR3 spans 16 amino acids. CDR1 MGHRA and CDR2 YSYEKL come from the germline V gene. Trimming took off 0 bases at V and 3 bases at J, with 13 bases between the two ends.

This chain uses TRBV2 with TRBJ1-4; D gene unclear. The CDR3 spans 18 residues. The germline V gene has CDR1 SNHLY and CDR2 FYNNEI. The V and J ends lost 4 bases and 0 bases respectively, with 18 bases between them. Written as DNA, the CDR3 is TGTGCCAGCAGTGTTCGGGCCGCCCTTGTTTCAACTAATGAAAAACTGTTTTTT. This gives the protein CASSVRAALVSTNEKLFF.

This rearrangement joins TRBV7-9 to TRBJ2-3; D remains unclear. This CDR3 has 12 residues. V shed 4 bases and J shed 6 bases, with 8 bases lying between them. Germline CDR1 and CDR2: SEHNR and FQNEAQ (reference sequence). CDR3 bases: TGTGCCAGCAGCTCTTTGGGGGATACGCAGTATTTT. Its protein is CASSSLGDTQYF.

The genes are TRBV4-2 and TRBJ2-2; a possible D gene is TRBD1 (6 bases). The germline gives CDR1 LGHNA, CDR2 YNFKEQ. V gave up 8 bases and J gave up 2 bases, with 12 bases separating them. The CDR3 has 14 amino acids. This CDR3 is CASGQLVNTGELFF. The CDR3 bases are TGTGCCAGCGGACAGCTTGTAAACACCGGGGAGCTGTTTTTT.

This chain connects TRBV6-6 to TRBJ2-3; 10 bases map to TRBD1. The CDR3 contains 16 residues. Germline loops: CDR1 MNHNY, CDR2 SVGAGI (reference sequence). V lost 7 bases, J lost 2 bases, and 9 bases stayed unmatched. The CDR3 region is CASTEDRGNPTDTQYF. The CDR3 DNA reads TGTGCCAGCACTGAGGACAGGGGGAACCCCACAGATACGCAGTATTTT.